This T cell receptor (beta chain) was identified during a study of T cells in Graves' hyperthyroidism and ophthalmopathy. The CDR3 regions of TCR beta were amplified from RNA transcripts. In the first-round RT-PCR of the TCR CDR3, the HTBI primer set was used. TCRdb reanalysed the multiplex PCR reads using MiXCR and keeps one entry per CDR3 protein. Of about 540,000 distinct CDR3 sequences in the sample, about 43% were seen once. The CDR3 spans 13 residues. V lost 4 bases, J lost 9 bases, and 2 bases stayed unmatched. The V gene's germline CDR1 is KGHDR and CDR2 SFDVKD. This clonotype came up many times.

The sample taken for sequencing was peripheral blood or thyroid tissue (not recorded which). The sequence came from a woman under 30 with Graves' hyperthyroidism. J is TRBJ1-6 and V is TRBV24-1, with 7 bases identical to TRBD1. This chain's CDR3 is CATSDRGGSPLHF. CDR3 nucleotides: TGTGCCACCAGTGACAGGGGGGGTTCACCCCTCCACTTT.